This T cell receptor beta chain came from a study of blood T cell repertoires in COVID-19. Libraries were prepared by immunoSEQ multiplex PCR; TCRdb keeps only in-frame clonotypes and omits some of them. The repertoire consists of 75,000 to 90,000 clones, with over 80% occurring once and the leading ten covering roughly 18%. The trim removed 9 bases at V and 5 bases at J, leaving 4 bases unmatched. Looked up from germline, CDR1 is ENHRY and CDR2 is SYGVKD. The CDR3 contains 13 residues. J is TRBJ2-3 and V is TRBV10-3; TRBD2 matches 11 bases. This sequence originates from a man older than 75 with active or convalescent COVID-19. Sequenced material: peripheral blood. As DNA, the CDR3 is TGTGCCATTCATAGCGGGAGGGGAGATACGCAGTATTTT. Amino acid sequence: CAIHSGRGDTQYF.